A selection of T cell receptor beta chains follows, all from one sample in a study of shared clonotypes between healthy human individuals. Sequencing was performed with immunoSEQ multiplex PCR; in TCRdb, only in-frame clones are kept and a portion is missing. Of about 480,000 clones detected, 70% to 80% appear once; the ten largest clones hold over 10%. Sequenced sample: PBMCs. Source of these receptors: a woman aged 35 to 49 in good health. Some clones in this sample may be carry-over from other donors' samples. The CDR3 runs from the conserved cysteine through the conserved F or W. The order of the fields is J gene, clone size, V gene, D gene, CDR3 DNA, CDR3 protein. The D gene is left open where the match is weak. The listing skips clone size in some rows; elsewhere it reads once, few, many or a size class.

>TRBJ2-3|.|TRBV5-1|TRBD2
TGCGCCAGCAGCTTGACCCTAGCGGATACAGATACGCAGTATTTT
CASSLTLADTDTQYF
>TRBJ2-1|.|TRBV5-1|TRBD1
TGCGCCAGCAGCTTGGCCCCCAGGGGGCCGGACAATGAGCAGTTCTTC
CASSLAPRGPDNEQFF
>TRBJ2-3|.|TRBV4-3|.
TGCGCCAGCAGCCATTATCAGGACAGATCCACAGATACGCAGTATTTT
CASSHYQDRSTDTQYF
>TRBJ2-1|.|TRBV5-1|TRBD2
TGCGCCAGCAGCTCGTTACTAGCGGGAGATAACAATGAGCAGTTCTTC
CASSSLLAGDNNEQFF
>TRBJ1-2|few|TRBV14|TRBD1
TGTGCCAGCAGCCAAGTGGGACAGAACTACCCCGGGTATGGCTACACCTTC
CASSQVGQNYPGYGYTF
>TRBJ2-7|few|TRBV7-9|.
TGTGCCAGCAGCTTAGCCCAGGGACCCTACGAGCAGTACTTC
CASSLAQGPYEQYF
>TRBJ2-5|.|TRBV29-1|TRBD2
TGCAGCGTCTGGGGCGACCTAGCGGGAGGGATGTTTATGGAGACCCAGTACTTC
CSVWGDLAGGMFMETQYF
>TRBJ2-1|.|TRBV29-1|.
TGCAGCGTTGTGGTCCCCGGGGTCTACAATGAGCAGTTCTTC
CSVVVPGVYNEQFF
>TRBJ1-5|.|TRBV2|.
TGTGCCAGCAGGAATACGGCTTCTCGGCCCCAGCATTTT
CASRNTASRPQHF
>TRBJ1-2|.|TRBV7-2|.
TGTGCCAGCAGCCCCACGACTGTTTTATCGTATGGCTACACCTTC
CASSPTTVLSYGYTF
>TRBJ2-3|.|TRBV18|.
TGTGCCAGCTCACCCCGGGACATAGAGGAGGATACGCAGTATTTT
CASSPRDIEEDTQYF
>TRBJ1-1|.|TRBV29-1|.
TGCAGCACTTCCGAGAACACTGAAGCTTTCTTT
CSTSENTEAFF
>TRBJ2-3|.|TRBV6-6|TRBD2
TGTGCCAGCAGTCTAGCGGGAGAGACTACAGATACGCAGTATTTT
CASSLAGETTDTQYF
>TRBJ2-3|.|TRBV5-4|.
TGTGCCAGCACCCATGGGGGGGGCCCAAGCGCAGATACGCAGTATTTT
CASTHGGGPSADTQYF
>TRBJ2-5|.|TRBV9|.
TGTGCCAGCAGCGTAAGGGGGAATATAGAGACCCAGTACTTC
CASSVRGNIETQYF
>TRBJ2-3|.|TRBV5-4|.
TGTGCCAGCAGCTACCTCAGGGGATCTGGAGATACGCAGTATTTT
CASSYLRGSGDTQYF
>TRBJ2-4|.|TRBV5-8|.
TGTGCCAGCAGCTTGATTTGGCAGGGTCCGGACATTCAGTACTTC
CASSLIWQGPDIQYF
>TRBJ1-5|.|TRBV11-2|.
TGTGCCAGCAGCAGGACAGTAAATCAGCCCCAGCATTTT
CASSRTVNQPQHF
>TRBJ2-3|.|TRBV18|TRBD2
TGTGCCAGCCCTTCGGCGGGAGGGATGACAGATACGCAGTATTTT
CASPSAGGMTDTQYF
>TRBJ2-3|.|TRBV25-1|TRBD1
TGTGCCAGCGGGGACAGGGGCACAGATACGCAGTATTTT
CASGDRGTDTQYF